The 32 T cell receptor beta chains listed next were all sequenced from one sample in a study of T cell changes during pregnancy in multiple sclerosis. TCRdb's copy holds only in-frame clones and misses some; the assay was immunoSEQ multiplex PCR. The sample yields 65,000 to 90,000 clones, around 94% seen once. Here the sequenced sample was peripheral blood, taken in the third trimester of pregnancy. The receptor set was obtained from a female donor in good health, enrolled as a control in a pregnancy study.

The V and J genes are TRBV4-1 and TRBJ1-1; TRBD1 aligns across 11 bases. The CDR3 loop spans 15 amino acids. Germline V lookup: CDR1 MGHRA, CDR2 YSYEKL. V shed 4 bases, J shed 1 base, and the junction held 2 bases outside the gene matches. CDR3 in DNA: TGCGCCAGCAGCCGGGACAGGGGGAAGAACACTGAAGCTTTCTTT. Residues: CASSRDRGKNTEAFF.

The CDR3 DNA reads TGTGCCAGCAGTGAATGGGAGGGACAGGCCGCGGCAGATACGCAGTATTTT. Its protein is CASSEWEGQAAADTQYF. This chain uses TRBV2 with TRBJ2-3; possibly TRBD1 for D (8 bases). Germline-derived CDR1 and CDR2 are SNHLY and FYNNEI. The V end was cut by 2 bases, the J end by 4 bases, with 19 bases between. The CDR3 is made up of 17 amino acids.

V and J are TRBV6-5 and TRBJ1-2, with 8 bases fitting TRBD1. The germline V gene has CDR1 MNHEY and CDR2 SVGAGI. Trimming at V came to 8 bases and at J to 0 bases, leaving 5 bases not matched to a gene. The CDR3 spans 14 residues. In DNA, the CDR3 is TGTGCCAGCTGGACAGGGAGCGCTAACTATGGCTACACCTTC. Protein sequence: CASWTGSANYGYTF.

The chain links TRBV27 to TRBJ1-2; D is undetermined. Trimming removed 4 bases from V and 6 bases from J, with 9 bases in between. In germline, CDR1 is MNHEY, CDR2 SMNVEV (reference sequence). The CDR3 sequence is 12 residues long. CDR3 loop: CASSSPGNGYTF. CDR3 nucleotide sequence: TGTGCCAGCAGTTCCCCGGGGAATGGCTACACCTTC.

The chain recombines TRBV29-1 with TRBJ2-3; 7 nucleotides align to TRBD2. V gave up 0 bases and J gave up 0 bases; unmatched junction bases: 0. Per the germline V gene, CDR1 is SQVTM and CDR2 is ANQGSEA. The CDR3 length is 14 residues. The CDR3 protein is CSVEDSGSTDTQYF. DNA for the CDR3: TGCAGCGTTGAAGATAGCGGGAGCACAGATACGCAGTATTTT.

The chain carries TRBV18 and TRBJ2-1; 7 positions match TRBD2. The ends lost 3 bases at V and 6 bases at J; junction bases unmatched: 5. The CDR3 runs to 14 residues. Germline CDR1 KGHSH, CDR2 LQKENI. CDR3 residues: CASSPTAGTNEQFF. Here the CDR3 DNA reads TGTGCCAGCTCACCCACAGCGGGGACCAATGAGCAGTTCTTC.

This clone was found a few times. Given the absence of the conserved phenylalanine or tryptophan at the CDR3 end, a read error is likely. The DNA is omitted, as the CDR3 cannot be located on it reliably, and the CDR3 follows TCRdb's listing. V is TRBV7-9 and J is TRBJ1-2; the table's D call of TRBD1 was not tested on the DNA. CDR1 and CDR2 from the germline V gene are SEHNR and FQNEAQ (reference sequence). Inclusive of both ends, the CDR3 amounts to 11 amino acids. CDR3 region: CASSLDQGLRL.

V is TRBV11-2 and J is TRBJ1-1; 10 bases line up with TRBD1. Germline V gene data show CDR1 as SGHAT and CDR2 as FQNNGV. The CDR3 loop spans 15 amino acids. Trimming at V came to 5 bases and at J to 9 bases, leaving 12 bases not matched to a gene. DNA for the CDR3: TGTGCCAGCAGCCGCATCTCCGGGACAGGGGCAAAAGCTTTCTTT. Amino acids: CASSRISGTGAKAFF.

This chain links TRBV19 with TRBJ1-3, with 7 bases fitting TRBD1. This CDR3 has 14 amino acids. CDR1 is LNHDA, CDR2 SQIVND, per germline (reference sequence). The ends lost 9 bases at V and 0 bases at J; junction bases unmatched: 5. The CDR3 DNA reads TGTGCCAGCCGGGACAGTAGCTCTGGAAACACCATATATTTT. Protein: CASRDSSSGNTIYF.

The CDR3 protein is CASSLYLMNTEAFF. For the CDR3, the DNA is TGTGCCAGCAGCCTCTACCTAATGAACACTGAAGCTTTCTTT. The rearrangement joins TRBV6-5 to TRBJ1-1, with no clear D. Germline values: CDR1 MNHEY, CDR2 SVGAGI. V was shortened by 6 bases and J by 0 bases, with 11 bases between the two germline ends. The CDR3 extends over 14 amino acids.

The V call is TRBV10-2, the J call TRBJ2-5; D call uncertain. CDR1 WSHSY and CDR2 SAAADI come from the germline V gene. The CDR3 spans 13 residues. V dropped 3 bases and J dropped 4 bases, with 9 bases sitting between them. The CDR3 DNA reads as TGCGCCAGCAGTGAAGGAGTGACAGAGACCCAGTACTTC. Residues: CASSEGVTETQYF.

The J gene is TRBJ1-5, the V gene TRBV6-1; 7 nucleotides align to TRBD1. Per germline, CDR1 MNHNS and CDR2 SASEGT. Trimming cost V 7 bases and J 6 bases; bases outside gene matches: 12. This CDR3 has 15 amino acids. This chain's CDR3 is CASITGAGGGQPQHF. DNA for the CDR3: TGTGCCAGCATAACAGGGGCGGGGGGTGGTCAGCCCCAGCATTTT.

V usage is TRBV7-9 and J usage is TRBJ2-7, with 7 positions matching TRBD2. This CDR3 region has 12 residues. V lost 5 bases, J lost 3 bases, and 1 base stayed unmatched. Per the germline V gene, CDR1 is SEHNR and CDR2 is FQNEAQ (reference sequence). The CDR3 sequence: CASSGGGYEQYF. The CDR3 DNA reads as TGTGCCAGCAGCGGGGGGGGCTACGAGCAGTACTTC.

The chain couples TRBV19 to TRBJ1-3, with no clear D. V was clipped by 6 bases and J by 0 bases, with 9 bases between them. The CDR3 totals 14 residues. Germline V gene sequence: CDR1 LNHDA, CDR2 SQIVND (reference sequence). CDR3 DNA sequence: TGTGCCAGTAGCACAGCCAGCTCTGGAAACACCATATATTTT. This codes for CASSTASSGNTIYF. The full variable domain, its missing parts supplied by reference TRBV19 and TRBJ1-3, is DGGITQSPKYLFRKEGQNVTLSCEQNLNHDAMYWYRQDPGQGLRLIYYSQIVNDFQKGDIAEGYSVSREKKESFPLTVTSAQKNPTAFYLCASSTASSGNTIYFGEGSWLTVV.

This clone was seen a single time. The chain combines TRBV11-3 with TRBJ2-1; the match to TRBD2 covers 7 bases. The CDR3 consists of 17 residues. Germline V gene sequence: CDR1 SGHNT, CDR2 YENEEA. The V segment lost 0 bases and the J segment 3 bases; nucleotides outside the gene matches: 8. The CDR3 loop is CASSLDLGGSVYNEQFF. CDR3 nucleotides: TGTGCCAGCAGCTTAGATCTTGGCGGGAGCGTCTACAATGAGCAGTTCTTC.

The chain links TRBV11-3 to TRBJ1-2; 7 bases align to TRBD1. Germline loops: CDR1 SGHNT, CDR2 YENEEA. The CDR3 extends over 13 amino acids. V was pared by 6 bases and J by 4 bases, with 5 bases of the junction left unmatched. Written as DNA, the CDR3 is TGTGCCAGCAGATACAGGGGTCCCTATGGCTACACCTTC. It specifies CASRYRGPYGYTF.

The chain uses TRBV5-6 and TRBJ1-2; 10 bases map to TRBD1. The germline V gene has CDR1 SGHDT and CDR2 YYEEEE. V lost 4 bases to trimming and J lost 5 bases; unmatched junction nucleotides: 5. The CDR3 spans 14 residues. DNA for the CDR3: TGTGCCAGCAGCCCTCCGGGACAGGGGTATGGCTACACCTTC. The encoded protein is CASSPPGQGYGYTF.

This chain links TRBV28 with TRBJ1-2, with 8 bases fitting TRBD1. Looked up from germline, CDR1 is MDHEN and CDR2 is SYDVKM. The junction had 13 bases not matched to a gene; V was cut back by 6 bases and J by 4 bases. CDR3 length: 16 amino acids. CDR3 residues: CASRPQAGQGLYGYTF. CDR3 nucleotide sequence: TGTGCCAGCAGACCGCAGGCCGGACAGGGCCTCTATGGCTACACCTTC.

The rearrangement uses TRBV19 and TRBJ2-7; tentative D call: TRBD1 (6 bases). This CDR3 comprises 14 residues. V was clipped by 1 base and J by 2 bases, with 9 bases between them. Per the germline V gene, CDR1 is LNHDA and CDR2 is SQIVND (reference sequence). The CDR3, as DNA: TGTGCCAGTAGTATAGGGGGGACACCCTACGAGCAGTACTTC. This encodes CASSIGGTPYEQYF.

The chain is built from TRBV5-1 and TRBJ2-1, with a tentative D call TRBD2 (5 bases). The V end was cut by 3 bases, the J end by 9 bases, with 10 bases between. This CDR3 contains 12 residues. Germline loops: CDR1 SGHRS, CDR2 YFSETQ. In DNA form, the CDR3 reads TGCGCCAGCAGCTGGGGAGACACTGAGCAGTTCTTC. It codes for CASSWGDTEQFF.

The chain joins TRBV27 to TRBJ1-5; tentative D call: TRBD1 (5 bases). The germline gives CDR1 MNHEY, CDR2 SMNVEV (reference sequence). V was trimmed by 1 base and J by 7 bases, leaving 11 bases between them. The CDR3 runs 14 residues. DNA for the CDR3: TGTGCCAGCAGTTTATTGGGGGGTAGACAGCCCCAGCATTTT. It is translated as CASSLLGGRQPQHF.

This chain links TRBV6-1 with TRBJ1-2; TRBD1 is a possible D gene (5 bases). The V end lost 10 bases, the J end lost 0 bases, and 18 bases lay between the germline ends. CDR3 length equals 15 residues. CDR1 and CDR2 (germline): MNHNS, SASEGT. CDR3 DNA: TGTGCCACCCTAATCGAGGACACAACTAACTATGGCTACACCTTC. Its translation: CATLIEDTTNYGYTF.

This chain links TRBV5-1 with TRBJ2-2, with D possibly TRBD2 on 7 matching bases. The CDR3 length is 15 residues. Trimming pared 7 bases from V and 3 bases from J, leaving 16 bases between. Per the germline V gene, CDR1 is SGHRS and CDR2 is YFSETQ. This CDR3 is CASHRSGGDTGELFF. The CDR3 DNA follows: TGCGCCAGCCATCGTTCGGGGGGCGACACCGGGGAGCTGTTTTTT.

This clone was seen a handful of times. CDR3 coding DNA: TGTGCCAGCCTCAGGGAAGTTGGAGCTAACTATGGCTACACCTTC. It translates to CASLREVGANYGYTF. The V gene is TRBV25-1, the J gene TRBJ1-2; weak D call: TRBD1 (5 bases). V was clipped by 8 bases and J by 0 bases, with 16 bases between them. CDR1 and CDR2 from the germline V gene are MGHDK and SYGVNS. This CDR3 has 15 amino acids.

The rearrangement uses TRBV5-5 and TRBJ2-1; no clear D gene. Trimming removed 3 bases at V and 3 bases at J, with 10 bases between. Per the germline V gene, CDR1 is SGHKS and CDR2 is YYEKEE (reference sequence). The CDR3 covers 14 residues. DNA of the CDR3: TGTGCCAGCAGCTGGGCTACAGACTACAATGAGCAGTTCTTC. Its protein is CASSWATDYNEQFF.

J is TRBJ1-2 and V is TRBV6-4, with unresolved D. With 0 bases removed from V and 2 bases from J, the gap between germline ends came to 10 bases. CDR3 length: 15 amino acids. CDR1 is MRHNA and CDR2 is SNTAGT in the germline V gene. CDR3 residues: CASSDSLKQNYGYTF. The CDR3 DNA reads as TGTGCCAGCAGTGACTCGCTGAAGCAAAACTATGGCTACACCTTC.

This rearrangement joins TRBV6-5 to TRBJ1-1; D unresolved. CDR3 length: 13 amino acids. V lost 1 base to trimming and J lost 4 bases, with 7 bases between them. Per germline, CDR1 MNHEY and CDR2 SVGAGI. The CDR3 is CASSYWRGTEAFF. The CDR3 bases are TGTGCCAGCAGTTACTGGCGGGGCACTGAAGCTTTCTTT.

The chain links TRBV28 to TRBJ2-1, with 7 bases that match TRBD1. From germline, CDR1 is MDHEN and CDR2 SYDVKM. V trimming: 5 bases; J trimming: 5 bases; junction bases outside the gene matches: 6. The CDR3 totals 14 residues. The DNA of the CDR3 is TGTGCCAGCAGTACCGGGACAGCGAACAATGAGCAGTTCTTC. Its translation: CASSTGTANNEQFF.

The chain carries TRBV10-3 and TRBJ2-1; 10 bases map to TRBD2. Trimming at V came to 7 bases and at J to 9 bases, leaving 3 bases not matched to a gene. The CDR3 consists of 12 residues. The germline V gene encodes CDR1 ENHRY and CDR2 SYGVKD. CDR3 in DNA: TGTGCCATCACTAGCGGGAGCAGTGAGCAGTTCTTC. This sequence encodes CAITSGSSEQFF.

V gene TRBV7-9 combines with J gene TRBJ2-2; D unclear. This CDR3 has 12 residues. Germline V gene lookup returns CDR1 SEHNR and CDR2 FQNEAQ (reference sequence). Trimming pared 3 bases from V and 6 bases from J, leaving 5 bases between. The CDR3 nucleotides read TGTGCCAGCAGCTTCGGTCCCGGGGAGCTGTTTTTT. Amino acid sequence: CASSFGPGELFF.

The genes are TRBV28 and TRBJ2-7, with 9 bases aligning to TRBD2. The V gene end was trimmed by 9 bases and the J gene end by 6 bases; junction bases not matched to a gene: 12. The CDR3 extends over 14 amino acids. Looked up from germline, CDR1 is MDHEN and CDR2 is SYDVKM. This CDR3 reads CASGTSSSLGEQYF. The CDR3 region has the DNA TGTGCCAGTGGGACTAGCTCTTCCCTAGGCGAGCAGTACTTC.

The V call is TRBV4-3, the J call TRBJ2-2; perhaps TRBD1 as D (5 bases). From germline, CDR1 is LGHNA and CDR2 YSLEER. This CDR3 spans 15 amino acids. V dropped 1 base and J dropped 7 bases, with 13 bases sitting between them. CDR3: CASSQVLRADGELFF. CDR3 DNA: TGCGCCAGCAGCCAAGTGCTCAGGGCGGACGGGGAGCTGTTTTTT.